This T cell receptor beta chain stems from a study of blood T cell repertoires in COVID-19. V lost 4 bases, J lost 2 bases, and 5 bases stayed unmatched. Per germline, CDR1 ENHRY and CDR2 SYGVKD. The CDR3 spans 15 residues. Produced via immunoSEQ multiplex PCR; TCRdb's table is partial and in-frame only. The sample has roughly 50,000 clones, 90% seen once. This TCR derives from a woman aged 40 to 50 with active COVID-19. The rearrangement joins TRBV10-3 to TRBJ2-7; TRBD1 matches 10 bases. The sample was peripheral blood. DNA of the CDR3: TGTGCCATCAGTGGAACCGGGACAGGGGCCTACGAGCAGTACTTC. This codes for CAISGTGTGAYEQYF.